This T cell receptor beta chain was retrieved from a study of Ad26.COV2.S vaccination and SARS-CoV-2 variants. In the study overall: Ad26.COV2.S shots went into the muscle once or twice, 56 days apart.

The V and J ends lost 0 bases and 4 bases respectively, with 17 bases between them. The CDR3 has 17 amino acids. CDR1 and CDR2 from the germline V gene are SGHDT and YYEEEE. Treatment defined: some 20 received Ad26.COV2.S at low or high dose, single or two shots; several received placebo; per-sample allocation not given. Sample collection was performed on day 63 after the first vaccine or placebo injection. TCRdb's copy holds only in-frame clones and misses some; the assay was immunoSEQ multiplex PCR. The sample lists roughly 500,000 clones, around nine tenths occurring once. Sequenced here: peripheral blood, sampled in a trial of Ad26.COV2.S vaccine versus placebo. This chain joins TRBV5-6 and TRBJ2-1; D not certain. The source is a person between 18 and 60 years old who received the Ad26.COV2.S COVID-19 vaccine or a placebo. As DNA, the CDR3 is TGTGCCAGCAGCTTGGGTCGACCACCCTTAATTTACAATGAGCAGTTCTTC. Translated, it gives CASSLGRPPLIYNEQFF.